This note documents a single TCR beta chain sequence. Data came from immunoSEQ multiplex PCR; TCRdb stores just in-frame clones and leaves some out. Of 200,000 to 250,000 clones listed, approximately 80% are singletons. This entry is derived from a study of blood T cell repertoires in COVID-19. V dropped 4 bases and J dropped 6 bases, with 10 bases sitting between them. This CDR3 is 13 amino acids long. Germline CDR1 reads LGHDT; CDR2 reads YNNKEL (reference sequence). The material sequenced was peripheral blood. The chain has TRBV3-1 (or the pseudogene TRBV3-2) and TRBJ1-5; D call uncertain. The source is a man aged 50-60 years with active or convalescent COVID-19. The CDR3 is CASSPDAGQPQHF. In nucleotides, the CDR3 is TGTGCCAGCAGCCCAGACGCGGGTCAGCCCCAGCATTTT.